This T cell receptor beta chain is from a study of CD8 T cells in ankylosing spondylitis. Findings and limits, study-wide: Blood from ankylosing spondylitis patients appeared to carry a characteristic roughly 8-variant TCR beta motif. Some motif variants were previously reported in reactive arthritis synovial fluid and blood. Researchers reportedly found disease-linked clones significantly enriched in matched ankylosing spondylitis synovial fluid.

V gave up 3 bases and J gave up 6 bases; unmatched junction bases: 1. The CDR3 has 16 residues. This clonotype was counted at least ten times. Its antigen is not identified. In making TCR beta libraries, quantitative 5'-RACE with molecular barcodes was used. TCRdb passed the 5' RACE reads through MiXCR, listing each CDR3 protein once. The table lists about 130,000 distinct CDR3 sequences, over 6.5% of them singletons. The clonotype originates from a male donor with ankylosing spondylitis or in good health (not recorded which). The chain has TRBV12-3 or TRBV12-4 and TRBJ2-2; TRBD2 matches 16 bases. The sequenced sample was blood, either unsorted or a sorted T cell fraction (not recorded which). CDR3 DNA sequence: TGTGCCAGCAGTTTCGGGACTAGCGGGAGGGCCGGGGAGCTGTTTTTT. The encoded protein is CASSFGTSGRAGELFF.